The 31 T cell receptor beta chains presented below share a single source sample, sequenced in a study of response to subunit inactivated influenza vaccine. Each CDR3 protein gets one entry after TCRdb re-called the RT-PCR reads with MiXCR. The data show more than 450,000 distinct CDR3 sequences, with about 10% seen just once and about 10% held by the top ten. This material consisted of PBMCs from blood, taken on the day of vaccination. These receptors all come from a man between 50 and 59 years old who received an inactivated influenza vaccine.

The rearrangement uses TRBV9 and TRBJ2-1, with 10 bases matching TRBD1. The CDR3 extends over 17 amino acids. Germline values: CDR1 SGDLS, CDR2 YYNGEE. V shed 0 bases, J shed 1 base, and the junction held 4 bases outside the gene matches. The CDR3 sequence: CASSVAPGQGSYNEQFF. The CDR3 DNA reads TGTGCCAGCAGCGTAGCACCGGGACAGGGGTCCTACAATGAGCAGTTCTTC.

This clonotype was counted only a few times. The rearrangement links TRBV7-2 to TRBJ2-3; TRBD2 aligns across 8 bases. V lost 0 bases and J lost 2; bases outside the gene matches: 4. In germline, CDR1 is SGHTA, CDR2 FQGNSA. The CDR3 consists of 16 residues. CDR3: CASSLAGRGVTDTQYF. CDR3 DNA: TGTGCCAGCAGCTTAGCAGGGCGGGGGGTCACAGATACGCAGTATTTT.

This clonotype appeared a few times. This chain connects TRBV3-1 to TRBJ2-5; TRBD2 might be the D (6 bases). V lost 2 bases to trimming and J lost 7 bases, with 17 bases between them. There are 15 residues in the CDR3. Per the germline V gene, CDR1 is LGHDT and CDR2 is YNNKEL (reference sequence). The DNA for the CDR3 is TGTGCCAGCAGCCAAACAACTAGCCAGGCGGGGACCCAGTACTTC. It codes for CASSQTTSQAGTQYF.

This chain joins TRBV7-9 and TRBJ1-4; a weak D match, TRBD1 (5 bases). Trimming left V 5 bases short and J 3 bases short, with 13 bases between. The germline CDR1 and CDR2 sequences are SEHNR and FQNEAQ (reference sequence). This CDR3 has 15 residues. The CDR3 is CASSASGKANEKLFF. The CDR3 nucleotides are TGTGCCAGCAGCGCATCAGGGAAAGCTAATGAAAAACTGTTTTTT. The full variable domain, its missing parts supplied by reference TRBV7-9 and TRBJ1-4, is DTGVSQNPRHKITKRGQNVTFRCDPISEHNRLYWYRQTLGQGPEFLTYFQNEAQLEKSRLLSDRFSAERPKGSFSTLEIQRTEQGDSAMYLCASSASGKANEKLFFGSGTQLSVL.

This clonotype came up a few times. The chain has TRBV12-3 or TRBV12-4 and TRBJ1-5; TRBD1 agrees at 10 bases. CDR3 length equals 15 residues. V lost 6 bases to trimming and J lost 2 bases; unmatched junction nucleotides: 4. CDR3 loop: CASRPGTGGNQPQHF. The CDR3, as DNA: TGTGCCAGCAGGCCAGGGACAGGGGGCAATCAGCCCCAGCATTTT.

This clonotype was seen ten or more times. V gene TRBV29-1 combines with J gene TRBJ1-1; D unresolved. CDR1 is SQVTM, CDR2 ANQGSEA, per germline. This CDR3 is built from 11 residues. The V end lost 3 bases, the J end lost 8 bases, and 10 bases lay between the germline ends. The CDR3 reads CSVDKGIEAFF. DNA of the CDR3: TGCAGCGTTGACAAGGGTATCGAAGCTTTCTTT.

The CDR3 nucleotides are TGTGCCACCAGTGATTTTGGTGCGGGGGGCCCCACAGATACGCAGTATTTT. This sequence encodes CATSDFGAGGPTDTQYF. The chain has TRBV24-1 and TRBJ2-3; 8 bases fit TRBD2. Germline lookup yields CDR1 KGHDR and CDR2 SFDVKD. There are 17 residues in the CDR3. The trim removed 1 base at V and 2 bases at J, leaving 7 bases unmatched.

This clonotype was seen repeatedly, ten times or more. The V gene is TRBV18, the J gene TRBJ1-1; a possible D gene is TRBD1 (5 bases). The CDR3 runs 14 residues. The germline V and J ends were trimmed by 2 bases and 5 bases, with 12 bases remaining between them. Germline V gene sequence: CDR1 KGHSH, CDR2 LQKENI. CDR3 sequence: CASSPNQGRTEAFF. CDR3 sequence (DNA): TGTGCCAGCTCACCAAACCAGGGTCGTACTGAAGCTTTCTTT.

This chain links TRBV4-3 with TRBJ2-1, with unresolved D. V dropped 1 base and J dropped 9 bases, with 16 bases sitting between them. The germline gives CDR1 LGHNA, CDR2 YSLEER. CDR3 size: 15 residues. CDR3 sequence: CASSQGRLALPEQFF. CDR3 bases: TGCGCCAGCAGCCAAGGTCGATTAGCCCTTCCTGAGCAGTTCTTC.

The J gene is TRBJ2-5, the V gene TRBV12-3 or TRBV12-4; 8 bases are a match to TRBD1. J was trimmed by 4 bases and V by 3 bases; bases with no gene match: 7. This CDR3 is built from 15 residues. As DNA, the CDR3 is TGTGCCAGCAGTTTTCGGGCAGGGGGCATAGAGACCCAGTACTTC. Its protein is CASSFRAGGIETQYF.

This clonotype was seen a handful of times. The V and J genes are TRBV12-3 or TRBV12-4 and TRBJ1-1; no firm D call. Trimming removed 7 bases from V and 4 bases from J, with 16 bases in between. This CDR3 is 14 amino acids long. The CDR3: CASNSPAVATEAFF. The CDR3 nucleotides are TGTGCCAGCAATTCCCCTGCAGTCGCCACTGAAGCTTTCTTT.

This chain uses TRBV15 with TRBJ1-5; D unclear. The germline V gene has CDR1 LNHNV and CDR2 YYDKDF (reference sequence). The germline V and J ends were trimmed by 0 bases and 1 base, with 16 bases remaining between them. The CDR3 contains 18 residues. The CDR3 sequence is CATSRDVRYRGSNQPQHF. CDR3 sequence (DNA): TGTGCCACCAGCAGAGATGTCCGGTATCGGGGAAGCAATCAGCCCCAGCATTTT.

This clonotype has a count of ten or more. The chain carries TRBV10-3 and TRBJ2-2, with TRBD2 identical over 7 bases. The J segment lost 0 bases and the V segment lost 10 bases, leaving 5 bases of the junction unmatched. From germline, CDR1 is ENHRY and CDR2 SYGVKD. This CDR3 region has 14 residues. CDR3 loop: CASLAEANTGELFF. The CDR3 DNA follows: TGTGCCAGCCTAGCGGAGGCGAACACCGGGGAGCTGTTTTTT.

The V call is TRBV5-1, the J call TRBJ2-1; TRBD1 is a possible D gene (6 bases). This CDR3 is built from 12 residues. The V and J ends lost 3 bases and 16 bases respectively, with 17 bases between them. CDR1 and CDR2 from the germline V gene are SGHRS and YFSETQ. The CDR3 reads CASSSRRDKFFF. The CDR3 DNA sequence: TGCGCCAGCAGCTCAAGAAGGGACAAATTTTTCTTC.

This chain uses TRBV7-2 with TRBJ1-2, with D possibly matching TRBD1 (5 bases). Trimming stripped 5 bases from V and 3 bases from J, with 19 bases between. The CDR3 contains 16 residues. CDR1 and CDR2 (germline): SGHTA, FQGNSA. The DNA of the CDR3 is TGTGCCAGCAGCGTCACGATCACAGGCGGGTACTATGGCTACACCTTC. This translates into CASSVTITGGYYGYTF. The full variable domain, rest sourced from reference TRBV7-2 and TRBJ1-2, is GAGVSQSPSNKVTEKGKDVELRCDPISGHTALYWYRQSLGQGLEFLIYFQGNSAPDKSGLPSDRFSAERTGGSVSTLTIQRTQQEDSAVYLCASSVTITGGYYGYTFGSGTRLTVV.

At least ten counts were recorded for this clonotype. The chain links TRBV5-1 to TRBJ2-3; D is possibly TRBD2 (6 bases). V was shortened by 2 bases and J by 2 bases, with 12 bases between the two germline ends. Looked up from germline, CDR1 is SGHRS and CDR2 is YFSETQ. The CDR3 is 15 amino acids. The CDR3 sequence is CASSFTGDYTDTQYF. DNA of the CDR3: TGCGCCAGCAGCTTTACGGGGGATTACACAGATACGCAGTATTTT.

This clonotype was counted between two and nine times. The genes are TRBV4-1 and TRBJ2-7; TRBD2 matches at 9 bases. The CDR3 contains 16 residues. Germline CDR1 and CDR2: MGHRA and YSYEKL. V dropped 0 bases and J dropped 1; count of bases not matched to a gene: 4. CDR3 coding DNA: TGCGCCAGCAGCCAAGAGGTTGCGGGAGGGTCCTACGAGCAGTACTTC. Amino acids: CASSQEVAGGSYEQYF.

This chain joins TRBV19 and TRBJ1-6; 7 nucleotides match TRBD1. Losses at the gene ends were 1 base for V and 9 bases for J; bases not matched to a gene: 3. The CDR3 loop spans 14 amino acids. Germline V gene sequence: CDR1 LNHDA, CDR2 SQIVND (reference sequence). The CDR3 loop reads CASSIGGTVSPLHF. Here the CDR3 DNA reads TGTGCCAGTAGTATAGGCGGGACAGTTTCACCCCTCCACTTT.

The chain carries TRBV6-5 and TRBJ2-2; D perhaps matches TRBD1 (5 bases). V lost 1 base and J 6 bases, leaving 12 bases between the germline ends. The CDR3 runs to 15 residues. Germline-derived CDR1 and CDR2 are MNHEY and SVGAGI. The CDR3 DNA reads as TGTGCCAGCAGTTACTTAGGGGCATTGGCCGGGGAGCTGTTTTTT. This codes for CASSYLGALAGELFF.

V usage is TRBV5-1 and J usage is TRBJ1-1, with TRBD1 matching over 12 bases. J was trimmed by 2 bases and V by 1 base; bases with no gene match: 12. The germline V gene encodes CDR1 SGHRS and CDR2 YFSETQ. CDR3 length: 19 amino acids. The CDR3 nucleotides read TGCGCCAGCAGCTTGCGGGGCAAAGGGACAGGGGGCAGTAACACTGAAGCTTTCTTT. This translates into CASSLRGKGTGGSNTEAFF.

This chain links TRBV4-2 with TRBJ2-5; 14 nucleotides line up with TRBD2. The CDR3 length is 17 residues. Germline trimming cut 4 bases from V and 0 bases from J; bases unmatched to any gene: 4. In germline, CDR1 is LGHNA, CDR2 YNFKEQ. CDR3 protein: CASSPGLAGVHQETQYF. The CDR3 DNA reads TGTGCCAGCAGCCCGGGACTAGCGGGGGTACACCAAGAGACCCAGTACTTC.

Comments on this clonotype: With a much larger clone just one base away, this may be a read error. The rearrangement links TRBV5-1 to TRBJ2-3; 8 positions agree with TRBD1. The CDR3 spans 15 residues. Germline loops: CDR1 SGHRS, CDR2 YFSETQ. The CDR3 is CVSSLGDRITDTQYF. CDR3 sequence (DNA): TGCGTCAGCAGCTTAGGGGACAGGATCACAGATACGCAGTATTTT.

The DNA for the CDR3 is TGCGCCAGCAGTTATGGACTAGCGGGGGTAGATGAGCAGTTCTTC. Residues: CASSYGLAGVDEQFF. This chain connects TRBV5-1 to TRBJ2-1; TRBD2 agrees at 13 bases. Trimming took 5 bases from V and 8 from J; bases not matched to a gene: 7. The CDR3 spans 15 residues. CDR1 is SGHRS and CDR2 is YFSETQ in the germline V gene.

A few counts support this clonotype. The rearrangement uses TRBV20-1 and TRBJ1-1, with D hard to call. The CDR3 covers 14 residues. V lost 1 base and J 1 base, leaving 10 bases between the germline ends. CDR1 and CDR2 from the germline V gene are DFQATT and SNEGSKA (reference sequence). This chain's CDR3 is CSARVGSSNTEAFF. CDR3 bases: TGCAGTGCTAGAGTAGGTAGTTCGAACACTGAAGCTTTCTTT.

This clonotype has at least ten counts. This rearrangement joins TRBV20-1 to TRBJ2-1; TRBD2 matches 8 bases. Germline-derived CDR1 and CDR2 are DFQATT and SNEGSKA (reference sequence). V dropped 5 bases and J dropped 0; count of bases not matched to a gene: 9. CDR3 size: 16 residues. CDR3 loop: CSASDRGGSSYNEQFF. The CDR3 DNA sequence: TGCAGTGCTTCAGACCGGGGGGGTAGCTCCTACAATGAGCAGTTCTTC.

V and J are TRBV5-1 and TRBJ2-2, with D perhaps matching TRBD1 (6 bases). The V gene's germline CDR1 is SGHRS and CDR2 YFSETQ. V was pared by 4 bases and J by 6 bases, with 13 bases between. The CDR3 is made up of 14 amino acids. DNA for the CDR3: TGCGCCAGCAGCGACAAAACAGGGCCCGGGGAGCTGTTTTTT. Amino acids: CASSDKTGPGELFF.

The chain has TRBV5-1 and TRBJ2-3; D gene ambiguous. This CDR3 comprises 15 residues. Germline-derived CDR1 and CDR2 are SGHRS and YFSETQ. Trimming left V 0 bases short and J 4 bases short, with 12 bases between. CDR3 residues: CASSLDGHTPDTQYF. The CDR3 nucleotides read TGCGCCAGCAGCTTGGACGGGCATACCCCAGATACGCAGTATTTT.

The gene calls are TRBV5-1 and TRBJ2-7, with 11 bases fitting TRBD2. The CDR3 consists of 18 residues. V dropped 2 bases and J dropped 1; count of bases not matched to a gene: 11. The V gene's germline CDR1 is SGHRS and CDR2 YFSETQ. The DNA for the CDR3 is TGCGCCAGCAGCTTCAGGGGTAGACTAGCGGGGCCTTCCTACGAGCAGTACTTC. The encoded protein is CASSFRGRLAGPSYEQYF.

This clonotype was counted a few times. The chain links TRBV24-1 to TRBJ2-7; 9 bases match TRBD1. CDR1 KGHDR and CDR2 SFDVKD come from the germline V gene. The V gene end was trimmed by 3 bases and the J gene end by 5 bases; junction bases not matched to a gene: 7. The CDR3 is 15 amino acids. Here the CDR3 DNA reads TGTGCCACCAGTGATCCCGGACAGGGGCGCAACGAGCAGTACTTC. It is translated as CATSDPGQGRNEQYF.

A few counts support this clonotype. This could be a read error, since a much larger clone is one nucleotide away. V usage is TRBV4-2 and J usage is TRBJ2-2, with D maybe TRBD2 (6 bases). The CDR3 covers 15 residues. Looked up from germline, CDR1 is LGHNA and CDR2 is YNFKEQ. CDR3 protein: CAISQVSGEVGELFF. CDR3 nucleotides: TGTGCCATCAGCCAAGTTAGCGGAGAGGTCGGGGAGCTGTTTTTT.

This clonotype was seen many times. This chain links TRBV6-1 with TRBJ2-6, with D tentatively TRBD2 (5 bases). Germline lookup yields CDR1 MNHNS and CDR2 SASEGT. The CDR3 has 16 residues. Trimming pared 6 bases from V and 0 bases from J, leaving 12 bases between. The DNA of the CDR3 is TGTGCCAGCAGCTTGGACGCGGGCTCTGGGGCCAACGTCCTGACTTTC. This translates into CASSLDAGSGANVLTF.